This T cell receptor (beta chain) stems from a study of long-term antiretroviral therapy in people with HIV. Study in general: A decade or so separates the oldest specimens from the later 2015 immediate-ART recommendation.

Notes on the study in general: Dominant in the repertoire at all time points were clones expanded before ART.

CDR3 length: 16 amino acids. CDR1 and CDR2 (germline): SGHRS, YFSETQ. The trim removed 4 bases at V and 4 bases at J, leaving 5 bases unmatched. As concerns this clone: Its target is unknown.

With survey level as its setting, the immunoSEQ assay was v3.0. Here immunoSEQ multiplex PCR was the method, and the copy in TCRdb shows in-frame clones only, minus some. This sample carries about 22,000 clones, roughly 88% of them seen once, and the ten largest clones take under 20%. The clonotype comes from a man aged 18-30 years with HIV. The specimen comprised unsorted PBMCs, sampled 0.1 years before starting antiretroviral therapy. This chain uses TRBV5-1 with TRBJ2-5; 15 bases are shared with TRBD2. For the CDR3, the DNA is TGCGCCAGCAGCGAAGGACTAGCGGGAGGGCGAGAGACCCAGTACTTC. It yields the protein CASSEGLAGGRETQYF.